The 5 T cell receptor beta chains below were found in one sample sequenced in a study of T cell repertoires in cytomegalovirus infection. TCRdb recomputed calls from the reads with MiXCR, one row per CDR3 protein. The sample yields approximately 770,000 distinct CDR3 sequences, almost 30% seen once. The antigens of these receptors remain unknown. This material consisted of cultured CD8+ T cells from PBMCs, taken from culture after CMV antigen stimulation. These receptors were taken from a human donor in good health (CMV status not recorded). Some clones in this sample may be carry-over from other donors' samples.

The genes are TRBV6-6 and TRBJ2-7, with D unresolved. V shed 2 bases and J shed 2 bases, with 13 bases lying between them. Germline CDR1 MNHNY, CDR2 SVGAGI (reference sequence). The CDR3 consists of 15 residues. The CDR3 spells CASSYGPAEAYEQYV. For the CDR3, the DNA is TGTGCCAGCAGTTACGGGCCAGCAGAGGCCTACGAGCAGTACGTC.

The chain recombines TRBV6-1 with TRBJ1-1; D not resolved. Germline-derived CDR1 and CDR2 are MNHNS and SASEGT. This CDR3 is built from 12 residues. With 5 bases removed from V and 3 bases from J, the gap between germline ends came to 7 bases. The chain's CDR3 is CASSPAYTEAFF. The CDR3 coding sequence is TGTGCCAGCAGTCCGGCCTACACTGAAGCTTTCTTT.

This clonotype was seen ten or more times. The chain carries TRBV7-6 and TRBJ2-6; D is ambiguous. CDR1 and CDR2 (germline): SGHVS, FNYEAQ. V was shortened by 6 bases and J by 2 bases, with 17 bases between the two germline ends. The CDR3 runs to 17 residues. Here the CDR3 reads CASSFNPPGPGANVLTF. The CDR3 DNA reads as TGTGCCAGCAGTTTTAACCCGCCCGGACCTGGGGCCAACGTCCTGACTTTC. The whole variable domain, filled in from reference TRBV7-6 and TRBJ2-6, reads GAGVSQSPRYKVTKRGQDVALRCDPISGHVSLYWYRQALGQGPEFLTYFNYEAQQDKSGLPNDRFSAERPEGSISTLTIQRTEQRDSAMYRCASSFNPPGPGANVLTFGAGSRLTVL.

As concerns this clonotype: At one of its ends the junction is not consistent with the germline gene, which may arise from a read error. The CDR3 reads CVSSFKGAVGKSEQYF. As DNA, the CDR3 is TGTGTCAGCAGCTTTAAGGGCGCGGTGGGTAAGTCCGAGCAGTACTTC. The chain joins TRBV7-6 to TRBJ2-7; D unresolved. Germline V CDR1 and CDR2: SGHVS, FNYEAQ. This CDR3 spans 16 amino acids.

This clonotype came up many times. J is TRBJ2-1 and V is TRBV7-8, with 8 bases matching TRBD2. Germline trimming cut 5 bases from V and 14 bases from J; bases unmatched to any gene: 14. The CDR3 spans 14 residues. Per germline, CDR1 SGHVS and CDR2 FQNEAQ. The CDR3 sequence is CASSPYGGGLSKFF. DNA of the CDR3: TGTGCCAGCAGCCCTTACGGGGGGGGCCTGTCAAAGTTCTTC.